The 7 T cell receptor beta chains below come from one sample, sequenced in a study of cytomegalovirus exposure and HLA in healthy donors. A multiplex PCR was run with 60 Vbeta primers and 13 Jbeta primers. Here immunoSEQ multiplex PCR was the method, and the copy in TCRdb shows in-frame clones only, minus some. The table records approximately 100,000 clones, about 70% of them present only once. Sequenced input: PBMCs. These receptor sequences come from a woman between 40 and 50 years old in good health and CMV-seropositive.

CDR3 region: CASRGTWNSNQPQHF. As DNA, the CDR3 is TGTGCCAGTAGGGGGACATGGAATAGCAATCAGCCCCAGCATTTT. V gene TRBV19 combines with J gene TRBJ1-5, with a tentative D call TRBD1 (6 bases). Germline V CDR1 and CDR2: LNHDA, SQIVND (reference sequence). The CDR3 has 15 residues. V dropped 6 bases and J dropped 0 bases, with 12 bases sitting between them.

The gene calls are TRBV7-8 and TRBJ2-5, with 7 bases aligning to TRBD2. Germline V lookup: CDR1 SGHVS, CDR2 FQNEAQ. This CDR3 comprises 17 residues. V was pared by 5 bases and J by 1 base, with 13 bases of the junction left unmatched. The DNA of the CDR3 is TGTGCCAGCAGCCCGCCGGGGGGTAGCAGCTTCCAAGAGACCCAGTACTTC. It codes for CASSPPGGSSFQETQYF.

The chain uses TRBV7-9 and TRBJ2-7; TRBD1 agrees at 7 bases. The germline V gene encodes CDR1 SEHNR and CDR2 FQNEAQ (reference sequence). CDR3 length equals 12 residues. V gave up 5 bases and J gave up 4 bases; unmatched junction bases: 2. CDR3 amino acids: CASSETGYEQYF. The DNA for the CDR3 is TGTGCCAGCAGCGAGACAGGGTACGAGCAGTACTTC.

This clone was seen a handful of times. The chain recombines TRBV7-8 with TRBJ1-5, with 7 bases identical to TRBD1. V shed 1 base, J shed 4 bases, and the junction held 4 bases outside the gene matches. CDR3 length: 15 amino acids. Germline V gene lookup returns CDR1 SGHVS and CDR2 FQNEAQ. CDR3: CASSLGQGVNQPQHF. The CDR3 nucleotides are TGTGCCAGCAGCTTAGGGCAGGGGGTTAATCAGCCCCAGCATTTT.

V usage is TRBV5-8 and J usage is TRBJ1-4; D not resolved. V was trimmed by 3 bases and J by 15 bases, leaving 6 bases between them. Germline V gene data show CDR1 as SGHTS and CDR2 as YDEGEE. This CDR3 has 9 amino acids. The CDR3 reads CASSSRLFF. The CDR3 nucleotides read TGTGCCAGCAGCTCACGGTTGTTTTTT.

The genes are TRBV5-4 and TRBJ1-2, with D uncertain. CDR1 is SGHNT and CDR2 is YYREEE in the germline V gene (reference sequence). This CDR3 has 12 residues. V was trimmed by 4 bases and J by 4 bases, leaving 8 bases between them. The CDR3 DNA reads TGTGCCAGCAGCGCGGACTTCTATGGCTACACCTTC. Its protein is CASSADFYGYTF.

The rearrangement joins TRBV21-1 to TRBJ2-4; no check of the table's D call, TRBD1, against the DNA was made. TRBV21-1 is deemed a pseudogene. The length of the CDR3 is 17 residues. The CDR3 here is CASSKEGVELAKNIQYF. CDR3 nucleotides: TGTGCCAGCAGCAAAGAGGGGGTAGAGCTAGCCAAAAACATTCAGTACTTC.